These 26 T cell receptor beta chains originate from one sample sequenced in a study of identical twins. Via MiXCR, TCRdb re-called the 5' RACE reads, giving one row per CDR3 protein. The sample lists about 100,000 distinct CDR3 sequences, less than 6.5% seen once, with 10% to 15% in the top ten. The specimen sequenced was memory T cells sorted from blood. Receptors originate from a woman aged 45-59 years in good health.

CDR3 loop: CDISESGGTEDEQYV. CDR3 nucleotides: TGTGACATCAGTGAGTCGGGCGGGACAGAAGACGAGCAGTACGTC. This chain links TRBV10-3 with TRBJ2-7; TRBD1 might be the D (7 bases). This CDR3 has 15 amino acids. Germline V gene lookup returns CDR1 ENHRY and CDR2 SYGVKD.

The chain links TRBV20-1 to TRBJ1-1, with D hard to call. CDR3 length: 13 residues. The germline V gene encodes CDR1 DFQATT and CDR2 SNEGSKA (reference sequence). The V gene lost 6 bases and the J gene lost 2 bases, with 13 bases spanning the gap. CDR3 nucleotides: TGCAGTGCACGGTGGACGGGCAACACTGAAGCTTTCTTT. Protein product: CSARWTGNTEAFF.

The sample holds many counts of this clonotype. The V call is TRBV12-3 or TRBV12-4, the J call TRBJ1-2, with 9 bases that match TRBD1. This CDR3 spans 13 amino acids. J lost 8 bases, V lost 6 bases, and 7 bases had no gene match. CDR3 DNA sequence: TGTGCCAGCAGCCTTACAGGGGGCCAAGGCTACACCTTC. Translation: CASSLTGGQGYTF.

This chain uses TRBV7-2 with TRBJ2-7; D uncertain. CDR1 SGHTA and CDR2 FQGNSA come from the germline V gene. V lost 1 base and J 4 bases, leaving 14 bases between the germline ends. The CDR3 extends over 15 amino acids. The CDR3, as DNA: TGTGCCAGCAGCTTAGAGCTAGTGGCCGGTTACGAGCAGTACTTC. It yields the protein CASSLELVAGYEQYF.

The chain joins TRBV7-8 to TRBJ2-1, with 10 nucleotides matching TRBD2. V lost 4 bases to trimming and J lost 0 bases; unmatched junction nucleotides: 12. There are 19 residues in the CDR3. The germline V gene has CDR1 SGHVS and CDR2 FQNEAQ. The CDR3 DNA follows: TGTGCCAGCAGCTCTAAAGCCGGGACTAGCGTAAGCTCCTACAATGAGCAGTTCTTC. Its protein is CASSSKAGTSVSSYNEQFF.

This chain connects TRBV5-1 to TRBJ2-1, with 7 bases identical to TRBD2. V dropped 3 bases and J dropped 11; count of bases not matched to a gene: 11. In germline, CDR1 is SGHRS, CDR2 YFSETQ. The CDR3 length is 14 residues. The CDR3 region is CASSSGLESLKQFF. The CDR3 region has the DNA TGCGCCAGCAGCTCCGGACTAGAATCCCTTAAGCAGTTCTTC.

This clonotype was detected ten times or more. This chain links TRBV9 with TRBJ1-6, with a weak D call TRBD1 (6 bases). This CDR3 comprises 14 residues. CDR1 is SGDLS and CDR2 is YYNGEE in the germline V gene. V lost 3 bases and J lost 7, with 11 bases in between. The CDR3 region is CASSEIGTNSPLHF. The CDR3 nucleotides are TGTGCCAGCAGCGAAATCGGGACAAATTCACCCCTCCACTTT.

This clonotype was counted many times. The CDR3 DNA reads TGTGCCAGCAGCGAGACCAGGGGACTAGCGGGACCTGAGCAGTTCTTC. Protein product: CASSETRGLAGPEQFF. The chain is built from TRBV14 and TRBJ2-1; TRBD2 agrees at 13 bases. Germline values: CDR1 SGHDN, CDR2 FVKESK. Germline trimming cut 5 bases from V and 9 bases from J; bases unmatched to any gene: 10. This CDR3 region has 16 residues.

This clonotype was counted ten times or more. This chain joins TRBV5-5 and TRBJ2-3, with 7 bases fitting TRBD2. Germline CDR1 reads SGHKS; CDR2 reads YYEKEE (reference sequence). The J segment lost 6 bases and the V segment lost 4 bases, leaving 11 bases of the junction unmatched. The CDR3 runs to 15 residues. CDR3 amino acids: CASSPSGGRWDTQYF. DNA for the CDR3: TGTGCCAGCAGCCCCAGCGGCGGGAGATGGGATACGCAGTATTTT.

This clonotype was detected a few times. The chain links TRBV29-1 to TRBJ2-1, with 13 nucleotides matching TRBD2. CDR1 SQVTM and CDR2 ANQGSEA come from the germline V gene. The CDR3 has 14 residues. The V gene end was trimmed by 6 bases and the J gene end by 5 bases; junction bases not matched to a gene: 4. Written as DNA, the CDR3 is TGCAGCGTAGGACTAGCGGGAGAAGACAATGAGCAGTTCTTC. Amino acids: CSVGLAGEDNEQFF.

This clonotype came up a few times. A much larger clonotype is one base distant, so this may be a read error. The CDR3 here is CSARDRVPQGPNYGYPF. CDR3 DNA sequence: TGCAGTGCTAGAGATAGAGTTCCCCAGGGTCCCAACTATGGCTACCCCTTC. V is TRBV20-1 and J is TRBJ1-2; perhaps TRBD1 as D (5 bases). The germline V gene has CDR1 DFQATT and CDR2 SNEGSKA (reference sequence). The CDR3 is 17 residues long.

The chain couples TRBV20-1 to TRBJ1-1; D call uncertain. The germline gives CDR1 DFQATT, CDR2 SNEGSKA (reference sequence). CDR3 length: 13 amino acids. The germline V and J ends were trimmed by 6 bases and 1 base, with 12 bases remaining between them. Written as DNA, the CDR3 is TGCAGTGCCCCGTCTGTGGGGAACACTGAAGCTTTCTTT. This codes for CSAPSVGNTEAFF.

The chain links TRBV7-9 to TRBJ2-7; possible D gene TRBD1, 6 bases. Germline V CDR1 and CDR2: SEHNR, FQNEAQ (reference sequence). The CDR3 runs 13 residues. The V end lost 3 bases, the J end lost 6 bases, and 12 bases lay between the germline ends. DNA for the CDR3: TGTGCCAGCAGCTTCCAGGAAGGGGGCGAGCAGTACGTC. It translates to CASSFQEGGEQYV.

Ten or more counts support this clonotype. The rearrangement links TRBV12-3 or TRBV12-4 to TRBJ1-5; D uncertain. CDR3 length equals 14 residues. V dropped 3 bases and J dropped 5 bases, with 11 bases sitting between them. The CDR3, as DNA: TGTGCCAGCAGTTTGCGAGGGAGAGATCAGCCCCAGCATTTT. Translation gives CASSLRGRDQPQHF.

This clonotype was counted ten times or more. J is TRBJ1-5 and V is TRBV2; 7 nucleotides agree with TRBD1. Unmatched junction bases numbered 4, after V lost 4 bases and J lost 1 base. The length of the CDR3 is 15 residues. Germline V gene lookup returns CDR1 SNHLY and CDR2 FYNNEI. The CDR3 sequence: CASSGGQLSNQPQHF. CDR3 nucleotides: TGTGCCAGCAGTGGGGGACAGTTGAGCAATCAGCCCCAGCATTTT.

This clonotype was counted at least ten times. CDR3 bases: TGCGCCAGCAGCTTTTACGGGACCCCGATCCGAAGCTCCTACAATGAGCAGTTCTTC. It codes for CASSFYGTPIRSSYNEQFF. The V gene is TRBV5-1, the J gene TRBJ2-1; D could derive from TRBD1 or TRBD2 (5 bases each). CDR3 length: 19 residues. V shed 2 bases and J shed 0 bases, with 21 bases lying between them. CDR1 SGHRS and CDR2 YFSETQ come from the germline V gene.

This clonotype was counted ten times or more. The rearrangement joins TRBV5-1 to TRBJ2-1, with 8 bases lining up with TRBD2. Germline V lookup: CDR1 SGHRS, CDR2 YFSETQ. Unmatched junction bases numbered 7, after V lost 4 bases and J lost 10 bases. This CDR3 region has 13 residues. CDR3 in amino acids: CASSERASGEQFF. CDR3 DNA sequence: TGCGCCAGCAGCGAGCGGGCTAGCGGGGAGCAGTTCTTC.

The V gene is TRBV5-6, the J gene TRBJ2-1, with D maybe TRBD2 (6 bases). The CDR3 totals 17 residues. V dropped 4 bases and J dropped 2 bases, with 19 bases sitting between them. The germline V gene has CDR1 SGHDT and CDR2 YYEEEE. In DNA, the CDR3 is TGTGCCAGCAGCACAACCAGGGACTTCTCGACCTACAATGAGCAGTTCTTC. Translating gives CASSTTRDFSTYNEQFF.

The sample holds many counts of this clonotype. The rearrangement links TRBV3-1 to TRBJ2-1; tentative D call: TRBD2 (6 bases). With 6 bases removed from V and 2 bases from J, the gap between germline ends came to 11 bases. Germline loops: CDR1 LGHDT, CDR2 YNNKEL (reference sequence). The CDR3 has 14 amino acids. DNA for the CDR3: TGTGCCAGCAGAGATGGCGGGGCCTACAATGAGCAGTTCTTC. Amino acid sequence: CASRDGGAYNEQFF.

In its sample, this clonotype was seen many times. The chain couples TRBV6-6 to TRBJ1-2; perhaps TRBD1 as D (6 bases). CDR1 and CDR2 from the germline V gene are MNHNY and SVGAGI (reference sequence). Trimming cost V 6 bases and J 8 bases, with 13 bases left between them. The CDR3 extends over 12 amino acids. The CDR3 sequence is CASREGDGGYTF. The CDR3, as DNA: TGTGCCAGCAGGGAGGGGGATGGGGGCTACACCTTC.

This clonotype was counted at least ten times. The V and J genes are TRBV20-1 and TRBJ2-1; TRBD2 matches at 10 bases. V was pared by 0 bases and J by 7 bases, with 6 bases of the junction left unmatched. Germline V CDR1 and CDR2: DFQATT, SNEGSKA (reference sequence). CDR3 length equals 15 residues. In DNA, the CDR3 is TGCAGTGCTAGAGATCCCCTAGCGGGGGATAATGAGCAGTTCTTC. Translating it yields CSARDPLAGDNEQFF.

The rearrangement links TRBV18 to TRBJ2-1, with D possibly matching TRBD1 (5 bases). Trimming removed 1 base at V and 10 bases at J, with 5 bases between. The CDR3 is made up of 11 amino acids. Germline values: CDR1 KGHSH, CDR2 LQKENI. The CDR3 nucleotides are TGTGCCAGCTCACCACAGGGGGAGCAGTTCTTC. Its protein is CASSPQGEQFF. The entire variable domain, with the rest obtained from reference TRBV18 and TRBJ2-1, is as follows: NAGVMQNPRHLVRRRGQEARLRCSPMKGHSHVYWYRQLPEEGLKFMVYLQKENIIDESGMPKERFSAEFPKEGPSILRIQQVVRGDSAAYFCASSPQGEQFFGPGTRLTVL.

This clonotype was observed many times. The chain links TRBV10-3 to TRBJ2-3; TRBD2 agrees at 7 bases. In germline, CDR1 is ENHRY, CDR2 SYGVKD. The V and J ends lost 3 bases and 4 bases, in that order; junction bases with no gene match: 7. CDR3 length: 15 residues. CDR3: CAISEGLADSDTQYF. CDR3 nucleotides: TGTGCCATCAGTGAAGGGCTAGCGGACTCAGATACGCAGTATTTT.

This clonotype was detected ten times or more. The chain recombines TRBV6-4 with TRBJ2-1, with 9 bases fitting TRBD2. Trimming took 3 bases from V and 0 from J; bases not matched to a gene: 0. The CDR3 runs 15 residues. The germline V gene encodes CDR1 MRHNA and CDR2 SNTAGT. CDR3 sequence reads: CASSELAGSYNEQFF. The CDR3 DNA follows: TGTGCCAGCAGTGAACTAGCGGGCTCCTACAATGAGCAGTTCTTC.

This clonotype turned up a few times. The chain employs TRBV9 and TRBJ2-5; tentatively, D is TRBD1 (6 bases). The germline gives CDR1 SGDLS, CDR2 YYNGEE. The V end lost 4 bases, the J end lost 0 bases, and 10 bases lay between the germline ends. The CDR3 is 14 residues long. Here the CDR3 reads CASSLQGNQETQYF. CDR3 nucleotides: TGTGCCAGCAGCCTACAGGGAAACCAAGAGACCCAGTACTTC.

The chain links TRBV7-3 to TRBJ2-1; 9 nucleotides agree with TRBD2. This CDR3 is 15 amino acids long. Germline trimming cut 2 bases from V and 4 bases from J; bases unmatched to any gene: 3. The germline V gene has CDR1 SGHTA and CDR2 FQGTGA. CDR3 amino acids: CASSLVAGAYNEQFF. The CDR3 DNA reads TGTGCCAGCAGCTTAGTAGCGGGAGCATACAATGAGCAGTTCTTC.